Listed here is a single T cell receptor (beta chain). The sample originates from a study of monozygotic twins with inflammatory bowel disease. For each CDR3 protein, TCRdb gives one entry from its re-call of the 5' RACE reads, without DNA. Reported are about 130,000 distinct CDR3 sequences; the ten largest clones contain 0.95% to 1.5%. The CDR3 is 11 residues long. The germline V gene has CDR1 DFQATT and CDR2 SNEGSKA (reference sequence). The sequence came from a human donor with ulcerative colitis or Crohn's disease, or a healthy co-twin of an affected twin (not recorded which). Sequenced: blood. This chain uses TRBV20-1 with TRBJ2-7. CDR3 residues: CSARDFYEQYF.